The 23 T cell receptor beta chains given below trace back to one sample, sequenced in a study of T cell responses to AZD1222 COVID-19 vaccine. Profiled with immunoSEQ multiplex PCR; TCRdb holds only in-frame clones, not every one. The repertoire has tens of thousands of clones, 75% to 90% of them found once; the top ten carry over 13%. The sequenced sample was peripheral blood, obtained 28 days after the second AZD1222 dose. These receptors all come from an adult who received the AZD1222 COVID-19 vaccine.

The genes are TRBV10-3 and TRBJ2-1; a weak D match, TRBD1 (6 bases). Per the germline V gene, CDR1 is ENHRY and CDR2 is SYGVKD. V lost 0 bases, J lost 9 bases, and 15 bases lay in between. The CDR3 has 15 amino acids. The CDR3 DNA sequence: TGTGCCATCAGTGAGTCGAAACAGGGAAGCGGTGAGCAGTTCTTC. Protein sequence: CAISESKQGSGEQFF.

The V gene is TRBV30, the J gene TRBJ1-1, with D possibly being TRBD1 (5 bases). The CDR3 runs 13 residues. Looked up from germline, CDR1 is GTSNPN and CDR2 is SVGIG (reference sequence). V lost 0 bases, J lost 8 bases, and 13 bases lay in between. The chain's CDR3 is CAWSVGRGPEAFF. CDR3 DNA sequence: TGTGCCTGGAGTGTAGGTAGGGGACCCGAAGCTTTCTTT.

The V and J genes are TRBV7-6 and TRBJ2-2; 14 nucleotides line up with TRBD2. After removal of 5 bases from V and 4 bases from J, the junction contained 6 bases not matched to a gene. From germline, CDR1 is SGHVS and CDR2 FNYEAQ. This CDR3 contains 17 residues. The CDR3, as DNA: TGTGCCAGCAGCCCAACGGGGACTAGCGGGGGCACCGGGGAGCTGTTTTTT. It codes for CASSPTGTSGGTGELFF.

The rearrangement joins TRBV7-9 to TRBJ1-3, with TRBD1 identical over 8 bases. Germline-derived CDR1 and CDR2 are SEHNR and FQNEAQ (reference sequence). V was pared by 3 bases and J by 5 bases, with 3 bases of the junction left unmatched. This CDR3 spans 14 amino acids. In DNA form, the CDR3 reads TGTGCCAGCAGCTTGGACAGGGCTAGAAACACCATATATTTT. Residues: CASSLDRARNTIYF.

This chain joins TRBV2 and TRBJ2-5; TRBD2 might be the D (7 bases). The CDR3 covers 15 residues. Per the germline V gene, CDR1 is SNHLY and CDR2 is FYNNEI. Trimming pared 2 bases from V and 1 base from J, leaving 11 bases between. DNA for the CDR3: TGTGCCAGCAGTGAATGGGGGGGCCTCCAAGAGACCCAGTACTTC. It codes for CASSEWGGLQETQYF.

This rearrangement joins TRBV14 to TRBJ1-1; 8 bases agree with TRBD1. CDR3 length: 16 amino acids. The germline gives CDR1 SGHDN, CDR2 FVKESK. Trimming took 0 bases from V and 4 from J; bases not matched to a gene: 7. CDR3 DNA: TGTGCCAGCAGCCAAGATGGCAGGGGGCGGTTCACTGAAGCTTTCTTT. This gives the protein CASSQDGRGRFTEAFF.

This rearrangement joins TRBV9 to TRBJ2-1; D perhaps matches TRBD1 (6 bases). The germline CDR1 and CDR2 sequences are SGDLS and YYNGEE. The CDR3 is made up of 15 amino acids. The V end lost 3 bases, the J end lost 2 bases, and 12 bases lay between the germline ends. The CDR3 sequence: CASSAGTRAYNEQFF. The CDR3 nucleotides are TGTGCCAGCAGCGCAGGGACAAGGGCCTACAATGAGCAGTTCTTC.

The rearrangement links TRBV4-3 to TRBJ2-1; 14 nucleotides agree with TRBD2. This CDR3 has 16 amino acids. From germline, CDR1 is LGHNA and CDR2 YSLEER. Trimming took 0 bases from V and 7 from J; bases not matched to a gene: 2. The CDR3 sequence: CASSQDRLAGGNEQFF. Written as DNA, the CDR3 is TGCGCCAGCAGCCAAGACCGACTAGCGGGGGGGAATGAGCAGTTCTTC.

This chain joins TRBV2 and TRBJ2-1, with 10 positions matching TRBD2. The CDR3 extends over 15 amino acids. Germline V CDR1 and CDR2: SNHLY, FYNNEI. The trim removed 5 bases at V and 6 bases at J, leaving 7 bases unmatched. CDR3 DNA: TGTGCCAGCAGTAGCGGGGGGGCTTCGGTCAATGAGCAGTTCTTC. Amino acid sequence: CASSSGGASVNEQFF.

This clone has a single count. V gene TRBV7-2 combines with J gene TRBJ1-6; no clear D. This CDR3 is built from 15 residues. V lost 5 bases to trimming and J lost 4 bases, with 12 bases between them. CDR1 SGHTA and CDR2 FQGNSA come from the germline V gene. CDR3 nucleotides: TGTGCCAGCAGCCCTACGACGGCTTATAATTCACCCCTCCACTTT. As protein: CASSPTTAYNSPLHF.

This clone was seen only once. The CDR3 loop reads CASSLGRSVGTYEQYF. The CDR3, as DNA: TGCGCCAGCAGCTTGGGCCGCTCCGTCGGAACCTACGAGCAGTACTTC. The chain combines TRBV5-1 with TRBJ2-7; D uncertain. The CDR3 covers 16 residues. V was clipped by 0 bases and J by 2 bases, with 15 bases between them. Per the germline V gene, CDR1 is SGHRS and CDR2 is YFSETQ.

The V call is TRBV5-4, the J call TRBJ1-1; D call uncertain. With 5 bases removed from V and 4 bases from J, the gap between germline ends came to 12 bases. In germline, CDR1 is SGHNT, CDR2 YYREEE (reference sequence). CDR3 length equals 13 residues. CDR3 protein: CASRPTVSTEAFF. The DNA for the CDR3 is TGTGCCAGCAGGCCTACAGTTAGCACTGAAGCTTTCTTT.

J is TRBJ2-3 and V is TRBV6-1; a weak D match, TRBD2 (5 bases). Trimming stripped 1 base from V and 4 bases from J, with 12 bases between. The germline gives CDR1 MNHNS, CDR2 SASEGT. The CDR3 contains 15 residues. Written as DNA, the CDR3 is TGTGCCAGCAGTGAAGATGGAGGAGGATCAGATACGCAGTATTTT. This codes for CASSEDGGGSDTQYF.

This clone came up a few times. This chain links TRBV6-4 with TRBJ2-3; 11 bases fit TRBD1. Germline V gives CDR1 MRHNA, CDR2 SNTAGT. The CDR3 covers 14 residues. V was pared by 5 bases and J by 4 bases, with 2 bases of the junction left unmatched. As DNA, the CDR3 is TGTGCCAGCAGTCGGGACAGGGGGTCAGATACGCAGTATTTT. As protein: CASSRDRGSDTQYF.

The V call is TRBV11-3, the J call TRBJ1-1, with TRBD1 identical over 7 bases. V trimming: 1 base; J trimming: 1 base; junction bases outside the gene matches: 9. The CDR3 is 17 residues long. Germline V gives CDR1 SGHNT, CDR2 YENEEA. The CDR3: CASSLGGGGARNTEAFF. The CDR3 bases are TGTGCCAGCAGCTTAGGGGGAGGGGGCGCGAGGAACACTGAAGCTTTCTTT.

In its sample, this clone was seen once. CDR3: CASTRTGNSPGANVLTF. The CDR3, as DNA: TGTGCCAGCACCCGGACAGGGAACTCCCCTGGGGCCAACGTCCTGACTTTC. The chain uses TRBV5-4 and TRBJ2-6; 8 nucleotides align to TRBD1. Losses at the gene ends were 6 bases for V and 2 bases for J; bases not matched to a gene: 10. The germline V gene has CDR1 SGHNT and CDR2 YYREEE (reference sequence). The CDR3 has 17 amino acids.

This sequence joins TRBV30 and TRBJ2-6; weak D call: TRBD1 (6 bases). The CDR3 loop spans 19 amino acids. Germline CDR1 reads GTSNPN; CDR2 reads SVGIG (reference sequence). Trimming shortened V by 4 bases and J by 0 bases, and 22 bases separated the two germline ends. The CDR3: CAWNHREDLRGSGANVLTF. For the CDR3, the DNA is TGTGCCTGGAATCACAGGGAAGATCTGAGAGGCTCTGGGGCCAACGTCCTGACTTTC.

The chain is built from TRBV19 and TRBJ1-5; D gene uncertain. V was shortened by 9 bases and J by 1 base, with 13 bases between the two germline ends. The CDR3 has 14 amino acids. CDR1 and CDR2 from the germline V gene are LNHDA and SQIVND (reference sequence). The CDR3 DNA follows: TGTGCCAGCCAAGATCGGAGGAGCAATCAGCCCCAGCATTTT. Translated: CASQDRRSNQPQHF.

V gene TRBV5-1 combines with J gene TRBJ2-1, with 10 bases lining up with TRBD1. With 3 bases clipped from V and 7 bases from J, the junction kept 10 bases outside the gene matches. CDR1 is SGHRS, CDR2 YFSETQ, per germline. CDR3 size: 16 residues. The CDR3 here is CASSSMTGGDRNEQFF. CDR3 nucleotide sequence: TGCGCCAGCAGCTCGATGACAGGGGGCGATAGGAATGAGCAGTTCTTC. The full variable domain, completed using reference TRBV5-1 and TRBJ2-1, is KAGVTQTPRYLIKTRGQQVTLSCSPISGHRSVSWYQQTPGQGLQFLFEYFSETQRNKGNFPGRFSGRQFSNSRSEMNVSTLELGDSALYLCASSSMTGGDRNEQFFGPGTRLTVL.

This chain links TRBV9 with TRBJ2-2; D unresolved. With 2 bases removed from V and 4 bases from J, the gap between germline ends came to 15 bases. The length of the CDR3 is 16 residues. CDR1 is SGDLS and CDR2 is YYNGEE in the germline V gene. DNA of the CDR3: TGTGCCAGCAGCGTGAGAGGAAGAGAGCCCACCGGGGAGCTGTTTTTT. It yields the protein CASSVRGREPTGELFF.

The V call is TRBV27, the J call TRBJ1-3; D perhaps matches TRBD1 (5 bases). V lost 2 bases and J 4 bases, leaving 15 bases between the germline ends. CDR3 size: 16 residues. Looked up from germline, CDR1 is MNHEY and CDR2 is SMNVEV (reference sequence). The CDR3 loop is CASSLTASGIGNTIYF. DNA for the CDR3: TGTGCCAGCAGTTTAACAGCGTCAGGGATCGGAAACACCATATATTTT.

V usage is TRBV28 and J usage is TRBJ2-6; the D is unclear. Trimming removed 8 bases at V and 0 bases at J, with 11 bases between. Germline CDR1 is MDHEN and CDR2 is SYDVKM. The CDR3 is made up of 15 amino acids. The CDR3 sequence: CASDPASSGANVLTF. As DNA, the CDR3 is TGTGCCAGCGACCCGGCGAGCTCTGGGGCCAACGTCCTGACTTTC.

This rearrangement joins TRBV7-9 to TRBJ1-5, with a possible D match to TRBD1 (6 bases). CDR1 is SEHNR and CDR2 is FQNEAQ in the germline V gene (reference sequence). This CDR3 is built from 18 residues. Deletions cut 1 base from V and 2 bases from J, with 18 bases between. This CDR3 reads CASSLGAGASGGNQPQHF. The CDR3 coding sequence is TGTGCCAGCAGCTTAGGAGCAGGGGCCAGTGGTGGCAATCAGCCCCAGCATTTT.